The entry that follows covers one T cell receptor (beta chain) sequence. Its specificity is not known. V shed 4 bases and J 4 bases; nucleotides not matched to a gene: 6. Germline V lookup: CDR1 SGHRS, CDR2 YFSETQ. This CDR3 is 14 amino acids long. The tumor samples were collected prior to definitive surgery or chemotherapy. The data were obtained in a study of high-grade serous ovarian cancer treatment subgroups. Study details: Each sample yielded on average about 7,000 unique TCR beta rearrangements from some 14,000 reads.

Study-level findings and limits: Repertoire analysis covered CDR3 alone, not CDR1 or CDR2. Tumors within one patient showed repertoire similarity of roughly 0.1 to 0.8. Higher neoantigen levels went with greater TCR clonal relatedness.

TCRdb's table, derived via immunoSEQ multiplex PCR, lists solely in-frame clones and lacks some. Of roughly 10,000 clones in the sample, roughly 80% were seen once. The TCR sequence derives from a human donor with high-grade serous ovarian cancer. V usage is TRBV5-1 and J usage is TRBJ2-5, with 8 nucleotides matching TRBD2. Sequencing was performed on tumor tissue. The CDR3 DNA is TGCGCCAGCAGCGTGGCAGCGGGAGCAGAGACCCAGTACTTC. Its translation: CASSVAAGAETQYF.